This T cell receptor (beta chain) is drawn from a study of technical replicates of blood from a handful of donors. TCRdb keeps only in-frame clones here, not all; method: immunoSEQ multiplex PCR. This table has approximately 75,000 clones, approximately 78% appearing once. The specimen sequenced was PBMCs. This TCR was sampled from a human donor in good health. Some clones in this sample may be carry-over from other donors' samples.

DNA of the CDR3: TGTGCCAGCACCCTCGACAGGGGACAATTTCAGTACTTC. Its protein product is CASTLDRGQFQYF. The chain joins TRBV7-2 to TRBJ2-5, with TRBD1 identical over 8 bases. J was trimmed by 11 bases and V by 7 bases; bases with no gene match: 12. Germline CDR1 is SGHTA and CDR2 is FQGNSA. This CDR3 has 13 residues.